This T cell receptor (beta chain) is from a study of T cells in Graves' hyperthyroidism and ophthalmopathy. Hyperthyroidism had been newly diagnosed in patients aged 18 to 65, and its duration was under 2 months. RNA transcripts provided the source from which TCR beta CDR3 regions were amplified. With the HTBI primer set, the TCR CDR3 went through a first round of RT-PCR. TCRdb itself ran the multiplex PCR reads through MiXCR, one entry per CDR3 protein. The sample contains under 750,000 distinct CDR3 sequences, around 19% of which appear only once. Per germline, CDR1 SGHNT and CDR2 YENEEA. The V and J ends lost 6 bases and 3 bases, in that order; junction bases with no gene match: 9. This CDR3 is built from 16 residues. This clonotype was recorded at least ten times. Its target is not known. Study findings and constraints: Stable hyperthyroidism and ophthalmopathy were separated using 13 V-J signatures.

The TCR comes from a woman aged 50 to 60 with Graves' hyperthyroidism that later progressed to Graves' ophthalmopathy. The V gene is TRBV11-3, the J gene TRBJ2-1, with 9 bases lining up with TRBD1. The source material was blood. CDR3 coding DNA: TGTGCCAGCAGTTCAAGGACAGGGGTTGGCTACAATGAGCAGTTCTTC. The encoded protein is CASSSRTGVGYNEQFF.